Listed here are 21 T cell receptor beta chains from one sample, sequenced in a study of CD8 T cells in ankylosing spondylitis (dated by TCRdb to about 2017). These receptors' antigens are unknown. On the study overall, not on this receptor specifically: A TCR beta motif made up of 7 to 9 highly homologous amino acid variants appeared to be characteristic of blood from ankylosing spondylitis patients.

Receptor amplification or capture employed 5' RACE. The data were produced on an Illumina HiSeq 2500. TCRdb trimmed the raw reads at Q25, called clones with MiXCR and kept productive beta chains. Each CDR3 protein gets just one entry, which takes the most common genes and DNA from the rows behind it. The sample table shows under 950,000 distinct CDR3 sequences, and around 17% are seen once. Clones ranked in the top ten supply over 15% of the sample. Input material: blood, either unsorted or a sorted T cell fraction (not recorded which). The source is a male donor with ankylosing spondylitis.

The chain joins TRBV29-1 to TRBJ2-5; D possibly corresponds to TRBD1 (6 bases). In germline, CDR1 is SQVTM, CDR2 ANQGSEA. Deletions cut 1 base from V and 1 base from J, with 19 bases between. This CDR3 spans 17 amino acids. CDR3 nucleotide sequence: TGCAGCGTTGAAGGGGGCTTCCGCCCAGGGGCCCAAGAGACCCAGTACTTC. Residues: CSVEGGFRPGAQETQYF.

The CDR3 DNA reads as TGTGCCAGCAGTTTATCGGGACTCGGGCTGGGGACTGAAGCTTTCTTT. It specifies CASSLSGLGLGTEAFF. The chain is built from TRBV12-3 or TRBV12-4 and TRBJ1-1, with D possibly TRBD1 on 5 matching bases. This CDR3 is built from 16 residues. V dropped 2 bases and J dropped 5 bases, with 18 bases sitting between them.

This clonotype occurred a few times. The chain links TRBV11-2 to TRBJ2-5, with 7 bases matching TRBD2. The CDR3 consists of 15 residues. V was clipped by 0 bases and J by 4 bases; unmatched bases: 5. CDR1 and CDR2 (germline): SGHAT, FQNNGV. This CDR3 reads CASSLEGEGRETQYF. The DNA of the CDR3 is TGTGCCAGCAGCTTAGAAGGGGAGGGGAGAGAGACCCAGTACTTC.

This clonotype has more than one count but fewer than ten. V is TRBV29-1 and J is TRBJ2-5; D is ambiguous. The V gene lost 4 bases and the J gene lost 5 bases, with 8 bases spanning the gap. The CDR3 has 11 residues. Germline CDR1 SQVTM, CDR2 ANQGSEA. The CDR3 protein is CSVGVQETQYF. Here the CDR3 DNA reads TGCAGCGTTGGAGTACAGGAGACCCAGTACTTC. Looking up the rest from reference TRBV29-1 and TRBJ2-5 gives the full variable domain: SAVISQKPSRDICQRGTSLTIQCQVDSQVTMMFWYRQQPGQSLTLIATANQGSEATYESGFVIDKFPISRPNLTFSTLTVSNMSPEDSSIYLCSVGVQETQYFGPGTRLLVL.

This clonotype was recorded a few times. This rearrangement joins TRBV25-1 to TRBJ1-6, with TRBD1 as a possible D gene (5 bases). The CDR3 sequence is 15 residues long. Germline assignment: CDR1 MGHDK and CDR2 SYGVNS. The ends were cut back, 4 bases at V and 4 bases at J, with 11 bases in the middle. Here the CDR3 reads CASSVARDYNSPLHF. Written as DNA, the CDR3 is TGTGCCAGCAGTGTGGCCAGGGATTATAATTCACCCCTCCACTTT.

This chain connects TRBV4-1 to TRBJ1-4; D is undetermined. V was shortened by 3 bases and J by 4 bases, with 12 bases between the two germline ends. Germline CDR1 reads MGHRA; CDR2 reads YSYEKL. CDR3 length equals 15 residues. The CDR3 protein is CASSHTERDNEKLFF. The CDR3, as DNA: TGCGCCAGCAGCCACACAGAGAGGGATAATGAAAAACTGTTTTTT.

The chain joins TRBV5-4 to TRBJ1-2; D is ambiguous. CDR1 is SGHNT and CDR2 is YYREEE in the germline V gene (reference sequence). Trimming took off 6 bases at V and 1 base at J, with 7 bases between the two ends. The CDR3 has 12 residues. The DNA for the CDR3 is TGTGCCAGCACTGGGGATAACTATGGCTACACCTTC. This sequence encodes CASTGDNYGYTF.

This clonotype was observed a handful of times. The chain uses TRBV6-6 and TRBJ2-7; no clear D gene. CDR3 size: 12 residues. The V gene's germline CDR1 is MNHNY and CDR2 SVGAGI (reference sequence). V lost 9 bases and J lost 2, with 11 bases in between. CDR3: CARILYPYEQYF. CDR3 DNA sequence: TGTGCCAGGATACTTTACCCCTACGAGCAGTACTTC.

This clonotype appeared many times. The chain uses TRBV4-3 and TRBJ2-7; 8 bases line up with TRBD2. The V gene end was trimmed by 0 bases and the J gene end by 3 bases; junction bases not matched to a gene: 4. Germline V lookup: CDR1 LGHNA, CDR2 YSLEER. This CDR3 contains 15 residues. The CDR3 DNA reads as TGCGCCAGCAGCCAAGATCGAAGCGGGAGCTACGAGCAGTACTTC. Translated: CASSQDRSGSYEQYF.

The chain carries TRBV3-1 and TRBJ1-1; a possible D gene is TRBD1 (6 bases). Trimming pared 2 bases from V and 4 bases from J, leaving 8 bases between. Germline V gene data show CDR1 as LGHDT and CDR2 as YNNKEL (reference sequence). The CDR3 spans 13 residues. CDR3 loop: CASSQTGFTEAFF. In DNA form, the CDR3 reads TGTGCCAGCAGCCAAACAGGGTTCACTGAAGCTTTCTTT.

The V call is TRBV4-1, the J call TRBJ2-5; 13 positions agree with TRBD2. After removal of 1 base from V and 2 bases from J, the junction contained 7 bases not matched to a gene. This CDR3 contains 18 residues. Germline V gene sequence: CDR1 MGHRA, CDR2 YSYEKL. This chain's CDR3 is CASSQGSTSGGLQETQYF. The CDR3 nucleotides read TGCGCCAGCAGCCAAGGATCGACTAGCGGGGGGCTACAAGAGACCCAGTACTTC.

This clonotype was counted only a few times. This sequence joins TRBV28 and TRBJ2-7, with 8 bases matching TRBD2. J was trimmed by 2 bases and V by 8 bases; bases with no gene match: 14. The CDR3 covers 16 residues. Germline lookup yields CDR1 MDHEN and CDR2 SYDVKM. CDR3: CASPPSTREVTYEQYF. The CDR3, as DNA: TGTGCCAGCCCCCCCTCTACGCGGGAGGTAACCTACGAGCAGTACTTC. Combining the CDR3 with reference TRBV28 and TRBJ2-7 gives the whole variable domain DVKVTQSSRYLVKRTGEKVFLECVQDMDHENMFWYRQDPGLGLRLIYFSYDVKMKEKGDIPEGYSVSREKKERFSLILESASTNQTSMYLCASPPSTREVTYEQYFGPGTRLTVT.

The gene calls are TRBV30 and TRBJ2-1; D may be TRBD2 (5 bases). The CDR3 loop spans 13 amino acids. Trimming cost V 2 bases and J 3 bases, with 8 bases left between them. Per germline, CDR1 GTSNPN and CDR2 SVGIG (reference sequence). The CDR3 sequence is CAWSPTSYNEQFF. CDR3 sequence (DNA): TGTGCCTGGAGTCCCACTAGCTACAATGAGCAGTTCTTC. Combining the CDR3 with reference TRBV30 and TRBJ2-1 gives the whole variable domain SQTIHQWPATLVQPVGSPLSLECTVEGTSNPNLYWYRQAAGRGLQLLFYSVGIGQISSEVPQNLSASRPQDRQFILSSKKLLLSDSGFYLCAWSPTSYNEQFFGPGTRLTVL.

The gene calls are TRBV6-1 and TRBJ2-1, with TRBD1 matching over 7 bases. This CDR3 contains 15 residues. Losses at the gene ends were 6 bases for V and 4 bases for J; bases not matched to a gene: 9. CDR1 and CDR2 (germline): MNHNS, SASEGT. CDR3 in amino acids: CASRTDRAGYNEQFF. CDR3 bases: TGTGCCAGCAGAACTGACAGGGCGGGTTACAATGAGCAGTTCTTC.

This clonotype has just a few counts. CDR3 region: CAWRGQGTNTEAFF. The CDR3 nucleotides are TGTGCCTGGAGAGGACAGGGCACGAACACTGAAGCTTTCTTT. The chain combines TRBV30 with TRBJ1-1; 8 bases agree with TRBD1. This CDR3 is built from 14 residues. Germline CDR1 GTSNPN, CDR2 SVGIG (reference sequence). V was clipped by 3 bases and J by 1 base; unmatched bases: 4.

A few counts support this clonotype. V and J are TRBV7-9 and TRBJ1-5, with TRBD1 as a possible D gene (6 bases). V was trimmed by 4 bases and J by 3 bases, leaving 10 bases between them. CDR3 length: 14 amino acids. CDR1 is SEHNR and CDR2 is FQNEAQ in the germline V gene (reference sequence). This CDR3 is CASSSDSTNQPQHF. The CDR3 nucleotides read TGTGCCAGCAGCTCGGACAGCACCAATCAGCCCCAGCATTTT. Drawing the rest from reference TRBV7-9 and TRBJ1-5, the complete variable domain is DTGVSQNPRHKITKRGQNVTFRCDPISEHNRLYWYRQTLGQGPEFLTYFQNEAQLEKSRLLSDRFSAERPKGSFSTLEIQRTEQGDSAMYLCASSSDSTNQPQHFGDGTRLSIL.

This clonotype has only a few counts. V is TRBV7-9 and J is TRBJ2-7, with D hard to call. The V and J ends lost 2 bases and 7 bases respectively, with 9 bases between them. This CDR3 is 12 amino acids long. The germline gives CDR1 SEHNR, CDR2 FQNEAQ (reference sequence). CDR3 coding DNA: TGTGCCAGCAGCTTATCAGGTGAAGAGCAGTACTTC. Residues: CASSLSGEEQYF.

This clonotype showed up just a few times. The chain carries TRBV3-1 and TRBJ1-3; D perhaps matches TRBD1 (5 bases). CDR3 size: 16 residues. Germline V CDR1 and CDR2: LGHDT, YNNKEL (reference sequence). Trimming took off 5 bases at V and 0 bases at J, with 14 bases between the two ends. The CDR3 DNA reads TGTGCCAGCAGCTCACCGGGACTGGACTCTGGAAACACCATATATTTT. Translating gives CASSSPGLDSGNTIYF.

The V gene is TRBV27, the J gene TRBJ1-1, with TRBD1 matching 9 bases. The CDR3 is made up of 19 amino acids. The V and J ends lost 10 bases and 5 bases, in that order; junction bases with no gene match: 26. Germline CDR1 MNHEY, CDR2 SMNVEV (reference sequence). CDR3 amino acids: CANPGGMLGQGVYSTEAFF. The CDR3 nucleotides are TGTGCCAACCCAGGGGGGATGCTGGGACAGGGAGTTTATAGTACTGAAGCTTTCTTT.

This clonotype occurred many times. V gene TRBV20-1 combines with J gene TRBJ1-2; D gene ambiguous. V lost 4 bases and J lost 0, with 9 bases in between. The germline V gene has CDR1 DFQATT and CDR2 SNEGSKA (reference sequence). The CDR3 covers 13 residues. The CDR3 DNA reads as TGCAGTGCTAAGGTCAGGACTAACTATGGCTACACCTTC. Amino acids: CSAKVRTNYGYTF.

In its sample, this clonotype was seen a few times. The CDR3 bases are TGTGCCAGCACTCACCGGAGTACAGATGAGCAGTTCTTC. Protein product: CASTHRSTDEQFF. This chain joins TRBV7-6 and TRBJ2-1, with D unclear. Germline V gives CDR1 SGHVS, CDR2 FNYEAQ. V lost 7 bases, J lost 8 bases, and 15 bases lay in between. The CDR3 covers 13 residues.